This entry describes one T cell receptor beta chain. This sample was taken from a study of blood T cell repertoires in COVID-19. Assay: immunoSEQ multiplex PCR; the TCRdb copy retains only in-frame clones and omits some. This table holds around 350,000 clones, 85% to 90% found once. The specimen was peripheral blood. The sequence was obtained from a human donor in a cohort sampled during active COVID-19.

The DNA of the CDR3 is TGTGCCTGGAGTGTAAGGGGTGAAGCTTTCTTT. Amino acids: CAWSVRGEAFF. This chain links TRBV30 with TRBJ1-1; possible D gene TRBD1, 5 bases. The V end lost 0 bases, the J end lost 7 bases, and 6 bases lay between the germline ends. CDR3 size: 11 residues. Germline V CDR1 and CDR2: GTSNPN, SVGIG (reference sequence).